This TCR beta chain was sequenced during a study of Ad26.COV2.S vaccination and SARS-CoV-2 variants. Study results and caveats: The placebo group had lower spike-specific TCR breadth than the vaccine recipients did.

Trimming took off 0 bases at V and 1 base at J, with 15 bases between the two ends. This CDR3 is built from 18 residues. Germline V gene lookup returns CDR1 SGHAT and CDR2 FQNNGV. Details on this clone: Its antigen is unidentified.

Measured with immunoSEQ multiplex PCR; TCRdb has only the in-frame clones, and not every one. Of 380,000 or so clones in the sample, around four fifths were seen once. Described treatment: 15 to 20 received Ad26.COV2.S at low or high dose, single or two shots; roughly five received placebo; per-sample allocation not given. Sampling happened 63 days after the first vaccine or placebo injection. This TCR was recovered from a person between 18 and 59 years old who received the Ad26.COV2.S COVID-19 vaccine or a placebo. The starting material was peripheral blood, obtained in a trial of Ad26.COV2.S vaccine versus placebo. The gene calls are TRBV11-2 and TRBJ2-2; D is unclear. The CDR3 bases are TGTGCCAGCAGCTTAGACCCCGTTGAAGACTTGAACACCGGGGAGCTGTTTTTT. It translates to CASSLDPVEDLNTGELFF.